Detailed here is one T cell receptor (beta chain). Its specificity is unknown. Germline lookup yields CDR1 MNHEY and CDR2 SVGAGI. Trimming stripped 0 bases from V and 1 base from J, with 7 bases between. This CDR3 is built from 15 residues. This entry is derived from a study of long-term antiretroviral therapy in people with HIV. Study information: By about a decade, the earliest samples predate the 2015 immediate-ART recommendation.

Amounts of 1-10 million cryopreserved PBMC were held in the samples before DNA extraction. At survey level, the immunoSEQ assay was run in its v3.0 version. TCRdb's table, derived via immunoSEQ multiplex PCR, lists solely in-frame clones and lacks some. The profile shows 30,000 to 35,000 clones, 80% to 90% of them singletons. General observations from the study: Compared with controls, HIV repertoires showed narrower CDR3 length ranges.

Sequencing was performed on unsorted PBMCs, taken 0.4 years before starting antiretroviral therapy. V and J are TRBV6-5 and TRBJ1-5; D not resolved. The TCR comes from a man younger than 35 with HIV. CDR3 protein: CASSYSGQSNQPQHF. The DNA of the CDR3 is TGTGCCAGCAGTTACTCGGGTCAGAGCAATCAGCCCCAGCATTTT.